A single sample gave rise to the 22 T cell receptor beta chains below, sequenced in a study of beta chain features in type 1 diabetes. TCRB transcripts that were expressed got sequenced, as all of the isolated RNA had been reverse transcribed. Assay used: immunoSEQ multiplex PCR; TCRdb lists only in-frame clones, some missing. In the table there are under 400,000 clones, around 12% of which are singletons. These TCRs' antigens remain unknown. Study-level findings and limits: Significant though moderate, a shortening of TCRB CDR3s appeared in all four CD4+ subsets of Type 1 diabetes patients.

The sequencing input was naive CD4+ T cells from blood. The receptors stem from a woman under 30 with type 1 diabetes.

This clone was detected a few times. The genes are TRBV27 and TRBJ2-4; maybe TRBD2 (5 bases). This CDR3 contains 17 residues. The germline V gene encodes CDR1 MNHEY and CDR2 SMNVEV (reference sequence). V dropped 0 bases and J dropped 0 bases, with 12 bases sitting between them. CDR3 sequence (DNA): TGTGCCAGCAGTTTATCGCCCGGGGAACTAGCCAAAAACATTCAGTACTTC. As protein: CASSLSPGELAKNIQYF.

This CDR3 is CARGGTGIYPNYEQYF. DNA of the CDR3: TGTGCCAGAGGAGGGACAGGGATATATCCTAACTACGAGCAGTACTTC. The V and J genes are TRBV9 and TRBJ2-7; 9 bases are shared with TRBD1. Losses at the gene ends were 8 bases for V and 3 bases for J; bases not matched to a gene: 15. Germline-derived CDR1 and CDR2 are SGDLS and YYNGEE. The CDR3 is 16 residues long.

The rearrangement uses TRBV29-1 and TRBJ2-3, with D tentatively TRBD1 (5 bases). The CDR3 sequence is 14 residues long. The V and J ends lost 5 bases and 0 bases respectively, with 12 bases between them. Germline V gene lookup returns CDR1 SQVTM and CDR2 ANQGSEA. CDR3 coding DNA: TGCAGCGTTAGACAGTCTCATAGCACAGATACGCAGTATTTT. Amino acid sequence: CSVRQSHSTDTQYF.

This clone was recorded a few times. V is TRBV13 and J is TRBJ2-3; 13 bases align to TRBD2. The CDR3 covers 16 residues. Germline lookup yields CDR1 PRHDT and CDR2 FYEKMQ (reference sequence). Losses at the gene ends were 6 bases for V and 7 bases for J; bases not matched to a gene: 10. Here the CDR3 DNA reads TGTGCCAGCAGTCCCCGGCGGGGACTAGCGGGGCATACGCAGTATTTT. It encodes CASSPRRGLAGHTQYF.

The V gene is TRBV5-4, the J gene TRBJ2-7, with D possibly being TRBD2 (7 bases). Per the germline V gene, CDR1 is SGHNT and CDR2 is YYREEE (reference sequence). V was clipped by 4 bases and J by 5 bases, with 16 bases between them. This CDR3 has 14 residues. CDR3 residues: CASSPPGRDNEQYF. In nucleotides, the CDR3 is TGTGCCAGCAGCCCGCCTGGGAGGGACAACGAGCAGTACTTC.

This clone occurred a few times. This chain links TRBV7-2 with TRBJ2-5; 12 positions agree with TRBD2. The CDR3 covers 17 residues. Per the germline V gene, CDR1 is SGHTA and CDR2 is FQGNSA. Losses at the gene ends were 0 bases for V and 5 bases for J; bases not matched to a gene: 7. The CDR3 spells CASSLALAGGPWETQYF. The CDR3 coding sequence is TGTGCCAGCAGCTTAGCGCTAGCGGGAGGGCCTTGGGAGACCCAGTACTTC.

The chain uses TRBV25-1 and TRBJ2-5; D may be TRBD2 (5 bases). V shed 6 bases and J shed 5 bases, with 13 bases lying between them. Germline V gives CDR1 MGHDK, CDR2 SYGVNS. The CDR3 contains 13 residues. The CDR3 coding sequence is TGTGCCAGCAGACCCGCCGGAGGCGAGACCCAGTACTTC. It yields the protein CASRPAGGETQYF. Drawing the rest from reference TRBV25-1 and TRBJ2-5, the complete variable domain is EADIYQTPRYLVIGTGKKITLECSQTMGHDKMYWYQQDPGMELHLIHYSYGVNSTEKGDLSSESTVSRIRTEHFPLTLESARPSHTSQYLCASRPAGGETQYFGPGTRLLVL.

V gene TRBV19 combines with J gene TRBJ2-7; the match to TRBD2 covers 9 bases. The CDR3 loop spans 14 amino acids. J lost 2 bases, V lost 5 bases, and 4 bases had no gene match. In germline, CDR1 is LNHDA, CDR2 SQIVND (reference sequence). The chain's CDR3 is CASSELAGPYEQYF. The CDR3 nucleotides read TGTGCCAGTAGTGAACTAGCGGGCCCCTACGAGCAGTACTTC.

This clone was found a few times. This chain joins TRBV28 and TRBJ1-1; maybe TRBD1 (5 bases). The germline V gene encodes CDR1 MDHEN and CDR2 SYDVKM. This CDR3 contains 12 residues. Trimming cost V 7 bases and J 3 bases, with 9 bases left between them. The CDR3 protein is CASTAGYTEAFF. In DNA form, the CDR3 reads TGTGCCAGCACAGCAGGGTACACTGAAGCTTTCTTT.

V usage is TRBV18 and J usage is TRBJ2-5; the D gene is possibly TRBD2 (6 bases). The CDR3 covers 13 residues. Germline CDR1 is KGHSH and CDR2 is LQKENI. V was clipped by 5 bases and J by 0 bases, with 7 bases between them. CDR3: CASSGGDQETQYF. The CDR3 bases are TGTGCCAGCTCAGGCGGGGACCAAGAGACCCAGTACTTC.

The chain joins TRBV11-2 to TRBJ2-1; 14 nucleotides match TRBD2. With V trimmed by 3 bases and J by 6 bases, 4 bases remained unmatched. The germline CDR1 and CDR2 sequences are SGHAT and FQNNGV. The CDR3 length is 16 residues. The CDR3 is CASSLAGLAGANEQFF. CDR3 coding DNA: TGTGCCAGCAGCTTGGCGGGACTAGCGGGAGCCAATGAGCAGTTCTTC.

Only a few counts were recorded for this clone. The CDR3 reads CASRRTPGNTIYF. DNA of the CDR3: TGTGCCAGTAGGAGGACACCTGGAAACACCATATATTTT. The J gene is TRBJ1-3, the V gene TRBV19; weak D call: TRBD1 (5 bases). The V end lost 6 bases, the J end lost 2 bases, and 8 bases lay between the germline ends. Germline assignment: CDR1 LNHDA and CDR2 SQIVND (reference sequence). This CDR3 region has 13 residues.

In this sample, this clone turned up a few times. The V gene is TRBV28, the J gene TRBJ2-7, with D perhaps matching TRBD1 (5 bases). Germline-derived CDR1 and CDR2 are MDHEN and SYDVKM. V lost 5 bases and J lost 7, with 9 bases in between. The CDR3 spans 11 residues. The CDR3 sequence is CASSPYREQYF. CDR3 DNA sequence: TGTGCCAGCAGTCCATACAGGGAGCAGTACTTC.

This clone appeared a few times. V gene TRBV30 combines with J gene TRBJ2-7, with TRBD1 matching over 7 bases. This CDR3 is built from 13 residues. The germline CDR1 and CDR2 sequences are GTSNPN and SVGIG (reference sequence). The trim removed 5 bases at V and 4 bases at J, leaving 8 bases unmatched. In DNA, the CDR3 is TGTGCCTGGTTACGTAAACAGGGGTACGAGCAGTACTTC. This gives the protein CAWLRKQGYEQYF.

This clone was counted between two and nine times. The chain combines TRBV28 with TRBJ2-5; D is perhaps TRBD1 (6 bases). In germline, CDR1 is MDHEN, CDR2 SYDVKM. The CDR3 is made up of 16 amino acids. V was clipped by 7 bases and J by 5 bases, with 23 bases between them. The chain's CDR3 is CASTPPLGRGYETQYF. The CDR3 DNA sequence: TGTGCCAGCACCCCCCCCTTGGGCAGGGGTTACGAGACCCAGTACTTC.

The chain links TRBV4-1 to TRBJ2-1; TRBD2 aligns across 15 bases. The CDR3 runs 21 residues. The germline CDR1 and CDR2 sequences are MGHRA and YSYEKL. Germline trimming cut 3 bases from V and 0 bases from J; bases unmatched to any gene: 12. CDR3 amino acids: CASSHPKGTSGRLSSYNEQFF. Here the CDR3 DNA reads TGCGCCAGCAGCCACCCTAAGGGGACTAGCGGGAGGTTAAGCTCCTACAATGAGCAGTTCTTC.

The table lists this clone with a few counts. The chain employs TRBV11-2 and TRBJ2-7; the D gene is possibly TRBD2 (6 bases). Germline CDR1 and CDR2: SGHAT and FQNNGV. CDR3 length: 17 amino acids. The V end was cut by 2 bases, the J end by 5 bases, with 22 bases between. CDR3 DNA sequence: TGTGCCAGCAGCTTATTAGGCGGGGCGGGATCCCGGAACGAGCAGTACTTC. Its translation: CASSLLGGAGSRNEQYF.

The chain carries TRBV11-2 and TRBJ2-1; a possible D gene is TRBD1 (5 bases). V gave up 3 bases and J gave up 7 bases, with 13 bases separating them. The germline V gene encodes CDR1 SGHAT and CDR2 FQNNGV. The CDR3 is 14 residues long. The CDR3 here is CASSFLGVGNEQFF. In DNA form, the CDR3 reads TGTGCCAGCAGCTTTCTAGGGGTGGGGAATGAGCAGTTCTTC. Looking up the rest from reference TRBV11-2 and TRBJ2-1 gives the full variable domain: EAGVAQSPRYKIIEKRQSVAFWCNPISGHATLYWYQQILGQGPKLLIQFQNNGVVDDSQLPKDRFSAERLKGVDSTLKIQPAKLEDSAVYLCASSFLGVGNEQFFGPGTRLTVL.

This clone was recorded a few times. The V gene is TRBV5-4, the J gene TRBJ2-5, with 9 positions matching TRBD2. This CDR3 spans 15 amino acids. The V gene's germline CDR1 is SGHNT and CDR2 YYREEE (reference sequence). The V and J ends lost 4 bases and 2 bases, in that order; junction bases with no gene match: 6. CDR3 nucleotide sequence: TGTGCCAGCAGCGCTCCGGGACTAGCACAAGAGACCCAGTACTTC. Translation: CASSAPGLAQETQYF.

This clone was seen only a few times. The chain uses TRBV7-9 and TRBJ2-7; D call uncertain. Looked up from germline, CDR1 is SEHNR and CDR2 is FQNEAQ (reference sequence). The V end was cut by 5 bases, the J end by 8 bases, with 13 bases between. The CDR3 runs 12 residues. In DNA form, the CDR3 reads TGTGCCAGCAGCCCCCTGACTGAAAAGCAGTACTTC. Protein sequence: CASSPLTEKQYF.

The chain recombines TRBV28 with TRBJ2-5, with a weak D call TRBD1 (6 bases). Trimming removed 6 bases from V and 4 bases from J, with 12 bases in between. CDR3 size: 13 residues. Germline CDR1 and CDR2: MDHEN and SYDVKM. In DNA form, the CDR3 reads TGTGCCAGCAGCAACAGGGTTTCAGAGACCCAGTACTTC. Translation: CASSNRVSETQYF.

There are a few counts of this clone. The V gene is TRBV19, the J gene TRBJ2-5; the match to TRBD1 covers 9 bases. Germline V CDR1 and CDR2: LNHDA, SQIVND (reference sequence). J lost 4 bases, V lost 6 bases, and 9 bases had no gene match. CDR3 length equals 15 residues. The CDR3, as DNA: TGTGCCAGTAGGATTGCCGGGACAGGGCTAGAGACCCAGTACTTC. This encodes CASRIAGTGLETQYF.